The sample holds one count of the clone carrying this T cell receptor (beta chain). The sample originates from a study of blood T cell repertoires in COVID-19. Patients of the Seattle cohort, enrolled during active infection, were followed longitudinally. Data came from immunoSEQ multiplex PCR; TCRdb stores just in-frame clones and leaves some out. Of 300,000 to 400,000 clones listed, around 87% are singletons. Germline V CDR1 and CDR2: MDHEN, SYDVKM. CDR3 length: 13 residues. Trimming left V 6 bases short and J 6 bases short, with 12 bases between. The rearrangement links TRBV28 to TRBJ2-1; D might be TRBD1 (5 bases). The source of this sequence is a woman aged 55-70 years with COVID-19, enrolled during active disease. Sequencing was done on a sample of peripheral blood. CDR3 protein: CASRSQGGNEQFF. The CDR3 DNA reads TGTGCCAGCAGATCCCAGGGTGGCAATGAGCAGTTCTTC.